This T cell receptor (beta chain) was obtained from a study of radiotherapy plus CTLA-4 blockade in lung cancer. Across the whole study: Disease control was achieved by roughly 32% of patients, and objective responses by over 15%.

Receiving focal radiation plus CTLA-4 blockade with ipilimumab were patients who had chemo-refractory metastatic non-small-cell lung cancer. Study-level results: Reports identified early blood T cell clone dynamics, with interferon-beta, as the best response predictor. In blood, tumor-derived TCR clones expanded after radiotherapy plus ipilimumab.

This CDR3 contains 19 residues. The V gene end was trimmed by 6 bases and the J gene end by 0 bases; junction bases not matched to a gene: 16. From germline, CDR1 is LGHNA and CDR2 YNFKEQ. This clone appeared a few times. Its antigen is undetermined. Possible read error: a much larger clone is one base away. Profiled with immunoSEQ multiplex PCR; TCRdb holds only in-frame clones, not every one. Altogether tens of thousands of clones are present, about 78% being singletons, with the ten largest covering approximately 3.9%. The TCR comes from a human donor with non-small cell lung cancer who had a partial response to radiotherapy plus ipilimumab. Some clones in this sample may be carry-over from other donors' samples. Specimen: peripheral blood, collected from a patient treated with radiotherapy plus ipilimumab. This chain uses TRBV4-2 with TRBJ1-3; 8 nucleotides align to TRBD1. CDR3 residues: CASSPPGQGRGVSGNTIYF. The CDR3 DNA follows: TGTGCCAGCAGTCCTCCCGGACAGGGCCGAGGAGTCTCTGGAAACACCATATATTTT.